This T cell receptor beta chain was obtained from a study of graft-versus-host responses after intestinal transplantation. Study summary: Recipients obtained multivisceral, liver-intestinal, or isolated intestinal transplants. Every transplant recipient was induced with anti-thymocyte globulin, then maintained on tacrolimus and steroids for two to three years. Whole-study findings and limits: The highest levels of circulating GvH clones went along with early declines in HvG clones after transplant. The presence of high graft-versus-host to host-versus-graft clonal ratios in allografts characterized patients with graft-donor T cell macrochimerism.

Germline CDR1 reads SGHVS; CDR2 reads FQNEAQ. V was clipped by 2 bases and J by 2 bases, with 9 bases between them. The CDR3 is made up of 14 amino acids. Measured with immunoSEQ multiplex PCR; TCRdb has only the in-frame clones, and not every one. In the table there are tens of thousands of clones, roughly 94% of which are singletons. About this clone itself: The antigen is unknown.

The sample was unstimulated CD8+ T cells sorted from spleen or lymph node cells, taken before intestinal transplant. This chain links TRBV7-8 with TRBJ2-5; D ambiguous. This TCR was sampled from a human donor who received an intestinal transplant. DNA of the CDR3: TGTGCCAGCAGCTTAAACGGCCCGCAAGAGACCCAGTACTTC. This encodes CASSLNGPQETQYF.